This T cell receptor (beta chain) was sequenced during a study of cytomegalovirus exposure and HLA in healthy donors. This clone appeared once. Antigen unknown. Amplification used 60 Vbeta primers and 13 Jbeta primers. Only in-frame clones appear in the TCRdb table, and some are missing; sequencing was by immunoSEQ multiplex PCR. The sample includes about 120,000 clones, over 60% seen only once; the top ten take 3.7%. The CDR3 covers 14 residues. CDR1 and CDR2 from the germline V gene are ENHRY and SYGVKD. V lost 6 bases, J lost 4 bases, and 5 bases stayed unmatched. Whole-study findings and limits: Association with HLA alleles at 0.05 false discovery rate was found for 15,000 to 20,000 TCR beta sequences in a later analysis.

Sequences were obtained from PBMCs. V gene TRBV10-3 combines with J gene TRBJ1-5; 8 bases align to TRBD1. The receptor was isolated from a human donor in good health. CDR3 loop: CAIREGQENQPQHF. The CDR3 bases are TGTGCCATCAGAGAGGGACAGGAAAATCAGCCCCAGCATTTT.